Listed below are T cell receptor beta chains from one sample, sequenced in a study of blood T cell repertoires in COVID-19. Sequenced by immunoSEQ multiplex PCR; TCRdb stores in-frame clones only, minus some. The sample holds roughly 330,000 clones; about 84% are singletons and the top ten take 1.5% to 2%. Input material: peripheral blood. These receptors were obtained from a woman aged 45 to 65 with acute or convalescent COVID-19. CDR3s include the opening cysteine and the closing phenylalanine or tryptophan. Fields, in order: J gene, V gene, CDR3 protein.

TRBJ1-1	TRBV24-1	CATSGGTLNTEAFF
TRBJ1-3	TRBV6-1	CASSEPSTSSGNTIYF
TRBJ2-7	TRBV19	CASRNSGRTQYF
TRBJ1-2	TRBV5-1	CASSLGTGYWGYTF
TRBJ1-4	TRBV18	CASSPGTGASLEEKLFF
TRBJ1-5	TRBV11-2	CASSNSSNQPQHF
TRBJ2-1	TRBV19	CATVQTSGSNEQFF
TRBJ1-6	TRBV25-1	CASSELMMLSPLHF
TRBJ2-1	TRBV9	CASSLRDASYNEQFF
TRBJ2-5	TRBV4-3	CASSQIITGPQETQYF
TRBJ1-2	TRBV5-3	CARSRRRDRGIYGYTF
TRBJ2-1	TRBV12-5	CASGVYNEQFF
TRBJ1-2	TRBV5-4	CASTKTGGAEGYTF
TRBJ2-5	TRBV29-1	CSVLAGLEETQYF
TRBJ1-4	TRBV5-8	CASSLTGDNEKLFF
TRBJ1-5	TRBV3-1/TRBV3-2	CASSQEDPRGNQPQHF
TRBJ2-1	TRBV7-9	CASSLESGASPEQFF
TRBJ2-5	TRBV10-3	CASRTSASWETQYF
TRBJ1-6	TRBV7-9	CASSLASGSSYNSPLHF
TRBJ1-2	TRBV23-1	CASSQSLDRSESLNYGYTF
TRBJ1-1	TRBV19	CASSARLYTEAFF
TRBJ1-5	TRBV3-1/TRBV3-2	CASSWSGQDNQPQHF
TRBJ1-5	TRBV19	CASNRGGNQPQHF
TRBJ2-2	TRBV11-3	CASSLEGLHTGELFF
TRBJ2-1	TRBV29-1	CSVLAGTSVYNEQFF
TRBJ1-5	TRBV7-2	CASSLVGGQPQHF
TRBJ2-5	TRBV20-1	CSASSLAEETQYF
TRBJ1-2	TRBV28	CASTSLGQIYGYTF
TRBJ1-3	TRBV18	CASSSNSGNTIYF
TRBJ1-6	TRBV5-6	CASSSEKGDSPLHF
TRBJ1-4	TRBV7-3	CASSKLTAGKLFF
TRBJ2-5	TRBV5-6	CATLLAGQETQYF
TRBJ2-2	TRBV7-2	CASSKTGTGELFF
TRBJ2-1	TRBV19	CASSIRSSVGGRISDEQFF
TRBJ2-1	TRBV7-2	CASSLFRGPDGPREQFF
TRBJ1-2	TRBV30	CAWRLYAGQGNYGYTF
TRBJ1-6	TRBV11-2	CASSLGQGAFNSPLHF
TRBJ2-1	TRBV6-6	CASSYYGGVNEQFF
TRBJ1-4	TRBV15	CATSREGSEKLFF
TRBJ2-5	TRBV3-1/TRBV3-2	CASSPSGRVWETQYF
TRBJ1-1	TRBV6-5	CASSYPGQEMNTEAFF
TRBJ2-7	TRBV14	CASSPTGGFSEQYF
TRBJ2-7	TRBV15	CATSRGGTSGRDEQYF
TRBJ1-5	TRBV11-2	CASSFEGQPQHF
TRBJ1-3	TRBV9	CASSVDISSGNTIYF
TRBJ2-7	TRBV6-5	CASSYSAGDSYEQYF
TRBJ1-2	TRBV12-3/TRBV12-4	CASSSPLNYGYTF
TRBJ2-5	TRBV7-9	CASSLVAGGETQYF
TRBJ2-1	TRBV19	CASSIVGTVNNEQFF
TRBJ2-7	TRBV6-2/TRBV6-3	CASSYRFLAGDDYEQYF
TRBJ1-5	TRBV7-8	CATNPDRLNQPQHF
TRBJ1-1	TRBV10-3	CASCADTEAFF
TRBJ2-5	TRBV27	CASSLSSPEETQYF
TRBJ2-1	TRBV2	CASSRGQGGINEQFF
TRBJ1-2	TRBV4-1	CASSQASSGVGYGYTF
TRBJ1-2	TRBV9	CASSSDGGYTF
TRBJ2-7	TRBV28	CASSPPGRPRYSYEQYF
TRBJ2-7	TRBV11-2	CASSLEEAYEQYF
TRBJ1-5	TRBV28	CAAKEDRGFRSNQPQHF